The clone carrying this T cell receptor (beta chain) was seen a single time. These data originate in a study of shared clonotypes between healthy human individuals. Naive CD8 cells were CD45RO-negative, positively selected for CCR7, excluding terminally differentiated effector memory CD45RA+ cells. Donors were healthy HIV-negative adults without recent acute infections or vaccinations. This CDR3 spans 15 amino acids. CDR1 and CDR2 (germline): SGHVS, FNYEAQ. V was clipped by 1 base and J by 5 bases; unmatched bases: 5. Produced via immunoSEQ multiplex PCR; TCRdb's table is partial and in-frame only. The table lists hundreds of thousands of clones, about 96% of them singletons, with 0.11% in the top ten.

The chain joins TRBV7-6 to TRBJ1-5, with 7 positions matching TRBD1. The specimen sequenced was naive CD8+ T cells sorted from blood. This sequence was found in a woman aged 30 to 39 in good health. As DNA, the CDR3 is TGTGCCAGCAGCTTAGGGGGCAGGGGGGATCAGCCCCAGCATTTT. This translates into CASSLGGRGDQPQHF.